This T cell receptor (beta chain) was sequenced in a study of T cells after yellow fever vaccination. Study-wide background: For low cell numbers, libraries were made with SMART-Seq v4 Ultra Low Input.

Via MiXCR, TCRdb re-called the 5' RACE reads, giving one row per CDR3 protein. The data show hundreds of thousands of distinct CDR3 sequences, with about 19% seen just once and 13% to 15% held by the top ten. Study results and limitations: Reappearance after the booster was observed for most primary-vaccination clones (roughly 97% CD4, about 90% CD8). Although most clonotypes did not, a small share appeared in both CD4 and CD8 compartments.

A remark on this clonotype: As yet, its antigen is unknown.

Looked up from germline, CDR1 is LNHDA and CDR2 is SQIVND (reference sequence). V lost 7 bases, J lost 7 bases, and 2 bases stayed unmatched. The CDR3 covers 11 residues. This clonotype originated in a young man who received the YFV17D yellow fever vaccine. The sequencing used PBMCs, collected 15 days after the yellow fever booster vaccination. The J gene is TRBJ2-7, the V gene TRBV19; 9 nucleotides line up with TRBD2. This CDR3 is CASMAGGEQYF. Written as DNA, the CDR3 is TGTGCCAGTATGGCGGGAGGGGAGCAGTACTTC.